These 26 T cell receptor beta chains came from one sample sequenced in a study of blood T cell repertoires in COVID-19. Sequencing was performed with immunoSEQ multiplex PCR; in TCRdb, only in-frame clones are kept and a portion is missing. The sample has about 290,000 clones; around 81% are singletons. Sequenced sample: peripheral blood. These receptor sequences come from a woman between 50 and 59 years old with active or convalescent COVID-19.

This clone was recorded a few times. This CDR3 is also generated by other DNA sequences in the sample. The V call is TRBV19, the J call TRBJ1-6; TRBD1 might be the D (6 bases). V was cut by 4 bases and J by 5 bases, with 9 bases left in between. Germline CDR1 is LNHDA and CDR2 is SQIVND (reference sequence). This CDR3 is 14 amino acids long. CDR3: CASSRTADNSPLHF. CDR3 nucleotide sequence: TGTGCCAGTAGTAGGACAGCCGATAATTCACCCCTCCACTTT.

This chain links TRBV6-5 with TRBJ2-5, with D tentatively TRBD2 (6 bases). This CDR3 has 14 amino acids. V was pared by 0 bases and J by 5 bases, with 10 bases between. Germline V CDR1 and CDR2: MNHEY, SVGAGI. The CDR3 nucleotides read TGTGCCAGCAGTTACTCGGAACTAGCTGAGACCCAGTACTTC. Its protein product is CASSYSELAETQYF.

The chain links TRBV9 to TRBJ1-3; possible D gene TRBD1, 6 bases. Trimming cost V 4 bases and J 1 base, with 12 bases left between them. The CDR3 loop spans 15 amino acids. Germline values: CDR1 SGDLS, CDR2 YYNGEE. The CDR3 DNA sequence: TGTGCCAGCAGCTACGCCGGGACATCTGGAAACACCATATATTTT. Protein: CASSYAGTSGNTIYF.

This chain uses TRBV10-2 with TRBJ1-4; no clear D. The length of the CDR3 is 14 residues. CDR1 is WSHSY, CDR2 SAAADI, per germline. V dropped 6 bases and J dropped 7 bases, with 15 bases sitting between them. CDR3 in DNA: TGCGCCAGCAGAGAGGCGCCGGGTCCTGAAAAACTGTTTTTT. Its protein product is CASREAPGPEKLFF.

This clone was counted a few times. The chain joins TRBV28 to TRBJ1-1; the D gene is possibly TRBD1 (5 bases). CDR3 length: 17 residues. V was shortened by 2 bases and J by 1 base, with 17 bases between the two germline ends. Germline CDR1 is MDHEN and CDR2 is SYDVKM. The DNA for the CDR3 is TGTGCCAGCAGTTTAATCCCTCAGGGCGTTGCGAACACTGAAGCTTTCTTT. It is translated as CASSLIPQGVANTEAFF. The full variable domain, rest sourced from reference TRBV28 and TRBJ1-1, is DVKVTQSSRYLVKRTGEKVFLECVQDMDHENMFWYRQDPGLGLRLIYFSYDVKMKEKGDIPEGYSVSREKKERFSLILESASTNQTSMYLCASSLIPQGVANTEAFFGQGTRLTVV.

The CDR3 DNA follows: TGTGCCAGCAGTTTAGGCGGGAGGGCCGGGGATACGCAGTATTTT. Its protein product is CASSLGGRAGDTQYF. The rearrangement links TRBV28 to TRBJ2-3; 9 nucleotides match TRBD2. The CDR3 covers 15 residues. J lost 6 bases, V lost 2 bases, and 6 bases had no gene match. In germline, CDR1 is MDHEN, CDR2 SYDVKM.

The J gene is TRBJ1-2, the V gene TRBV24-1; D might be TRBD1 (5 bases). The ends were cut back, 3 bases at V and 5 bases at J, with 6 bases in the middle. CDR3 length: 12 amino acids. CDR1 is KGHDR and CDR2 is SFDVKD in the germline V gene. The CDR3 reads CATSDKGYGYTF. CDR3 coding DNA: TGTGCCACCAGTGATAAGGGGTATGGCTACACCTTC.

The table lists this clone with a count of one. This sequence joins TRBV2 and TRBJ1-5; possibly TRBD1 for D (6 bases). Per germline, CDR1 SNHLY and CDR2 FYNNEI. V was cut by 5 bases and J by 7 bases, with 18 bases left in between. The length of the CDR3 is 15 residues. CDR3 region: CASSKEGGSGQPQHF. The CDR3 nucleotides are TGTGCCAGCAGTAAAGAGGGGGGGAGTGGACAGCCCCAGCATTTT.

This chain connects TRBV3-1 (or the pseudogene TRBV3-2) to TRBJ1-5; 8 bases are a match to TRBD1. Germline lookup yields CDR1 LGHDT and CDR2 YNNKEL (reference sequence). This CDR3 is built from 14 residues. The V gene end was trimmed by 2 bases and the J gene end by 5 bases; junction bases not matched to a gene: 2. The CDR3 nucleotides read TGTGCCAGCAGCCAATCACAGGGGGATCAGCCCCAGCATTTT. Protein sequence: CASSQSQGDQPQHF.

This chain links TRBV27 with TRBJ1-2; 7 bases align to TRBD1. The J segment lost 0 bases and the V segment lost 5 bases, leaving 6 bases of the junction unmatched. Per the germline V gene, CDR1 is MNHEY and CDR2 is SMNVEV (reference sequence). The CDR3 runs to 15 residues. The CDR3: CASSETGTANYGYTF. The CDR3 DNA follows: TGTGCCAGCAGTGAAACCGGGACAGCTAACTATGGCTACACCTTC.

V and J are TRBV6-5 and TRBJ1-6; 7 bases are shared with TRBD1. Trimming took 0 bases from V and 7 from J; bases not matched to a gene: 3. There are 15 residues in the CDR3. The germline V gene has CDR1 MNHEY and CDR2 SVGAGI. Here the CDR3 DNA reads TGTGCCAGCAGTTACTCTTCGGGACAGAATTCACCCCTCCACTTT. Residues: CASSYSSGQNSPLHF.

The chain employs TRBV4-1 and TRBJ2-7, with 11 bases lining up with TRBD2. Germline CDR1 and CDR2: MGHRA and YSYEKL. The CDR3 consists of 13 residues. The V segment lost 3 bases and the J segment 6 bases; nucleotides outside the gene matches: 1. The CDR3 nucleotides are TGCGCCAGCAGCCAGGGACTAGCGGTCGAGCAGTACTTC. This encodes CASSQGLAVEQYF.

The chain employs TRBV28 and TRBJ1-2; possible D gene TRBD1, 5 bases. V lost 1 base to trimming and J lost 7 bases, with 22 bases between them. This CDR3 has 17 amino acids. Germline V gene data show CDR1 as MDHEN and CDR2 as SYDVKM. The CDR3 protein is CASSLSPAGLSLSGYTF. CDR3 DNA sequence: TGTGCCAGCAGTTTATCACCAGCAGGGCTATCTCTAAGTGGCTACACCTTC.

This chain joins TRBV29-1 and TRBJ1-1, with TRBD1 identical over 8 bases. Germline V gives CDR1 SQVTM, CDR2 ANQGSEA. The J segment lost 1 base and the V segment lost 7 bases, leaving 5 bases of the junction unmatched. The CDR3 loop spans 13 amino acids. CDR3 sequence (DNA): TGCAGCGCCGGACAGGGACCGAACACTGAAGCTTTCTTT. It translates to CSAGQGPNTEAFF.

V usage is TRBV5-6 and J usage is TRBJ1-2, with TRBD1 matching 8 bases. V lost 2 bases to trimming and J lost 3 bases; unmatched junction nucleotides: 12. The CDR3 consists of 17 residues. Germline assignment: CDR1 SGHDT and CDR2 YYEEEE. CDR3 sequence: CASSLWVGQQGDYGYTF. Written as DNA, the CDR3 is TGTGCCAGCAGCTTATGGGTAGGGCAACAGGGGGACTATGGCTACACCTTC. The full variable domain, with the rest looked up from reference TRBV5-6 and TRBJ1-2, is DAGVTQSPTHLIKTRGQQVTLRCSPKSGHDTVSWYQQALGQGPQFIFQYYEEEERQRGNFPDRFSGHQFPNYSSELNVNALLLGDSALYLCASSLWVGQQGDYGYTFGSGTRLTVV.

The J gene is TRBJ2-4, the V gene TRBV15, with a weak D call TRBD1 (5 bases). V was shortened by 0 bases and J by 6 bases, with 15 bases between the two germline ends. Germline V gene sequence: CDR1 LNHNV, CDR2 YYDKDF (reference sequence). The CDR3 totals 16 residues. As DNA, the CDR3 is TGTGCCACCAGCAGAGACCCAGGGCCAAGTGGAAACATTCAGTACTTC. Amino acids: CATSRDPGPSGNIQYF.

V and J are TRBV11-3 and TRBJ2-1, with D uncertain. The CDR3 loop spans 15 amino acids. The V end was cut by 2 bases, the J end by 5 bases, with 13 bases between. The germline gives CDR1 SGHNT, CDR2 YENEEA. CDR3 nucleotides: TGTGCCAGCAGCTTAACGACTTCACCCGACAATGAGCAGTTCTTC. Translated, it gives CASSLTTSPDNEQFF.

V is TRBV7-9 and J is TRBJ1-1; 8 nucleotides align to TRBD1. The CDR3 consists of 14 residues. Germline CDR1 reads SEHNR; CDR2 reads FQNEAQ (reference sequence). V shed 4 bases, J shed 5 bases, and the junction held 6 bases outside the gene matches. CDR3 sequence (DNA): TGTGCCAGCAGCTCCCCCAGGGGGCGAACTGAAGCTTTCTTT. Translation: CASSSPRGRTEAFF.

This chain links TRBV7-9 with TRBJ2-5, with a weak D call TRBD1 (5 bases). Germline V gives CDR1 SEHNR, CDR2 FQNEAQ (reference sequence). The CDR3 contains 14 residues. Trimming cost V 1 base and J 3 bases, with 9 bases left between them. Written as DNA, the CDR3 is TGTGCCAGCAGCTTAGAAGACAGAGAAGAGACCCAGTACTTC. As protein: CASSLEDREETQYF.

The chain couples TRBV5-6 to TRBJ2-7; TRBD1 might be the D (6 bases). CDR3 length equals 12 residues. With 2 bases removed from V and 7 bases from J, the gap between germline ends came to 10 bases. CDR1 and CDR2 (germline): SGHDT, YYEEEE. The CDR3 coding sequence is TGTGCCAGCAGCTTTGACAGGACTGAGCAGTACTTC. It is translated as CASSFDRTEQYF.

The V gene is TRBV5-1, the J gene TRBJ2-5; 7 bases are shared with TRBD2. The V and J ends lost 1 base and 2 bases, in that order; junction bases with no gene match: 5. From germline, CDR1 is SGHRS and CDR2 YFSETQ. The CDR3 sequence is 15 residues long. CDR3 protein: CASSLLPSGQETQYF. The DNA of the CDR3 is TGCGCCAGCAGCTTGCTCCCTAGCGGACAAGAGACCCAGTACTTC.

The chain's CDR3 is CASSPVPGNTIYF. The CDR3 nucleotides read TGTGCCAGCAGCCCCGTCCCTGGAAACACCATATATTTT. The chain combines TRBV9 with TRBJ1-3; D uncertain. The V gene lost 4 bases and the J gene lost 2 bases, with 7 bases spanning the gap. This CDR3 is 13 amino acids long. Per the germline V gene, CDR1 is SGDLS and CDR2 is YYNGEE.

This clone was detected once. The chain uses TRBV3-1 (or the pseudogene TRBV3-2) and TRBJ1-1, with no clear D. The V end was cut by 1 base, the J end by 4 bases, with 4 bases between. The CDR3 is 12 residues long. In germline, CDR1 is LGHDT, CDR2 YNNKEL (reference sequence). The CDR3 sequence is CASSQGITEAFF. DNA for the CDR3: TGTGCCAGCAGCCAAGGTATCACTGAAGCTTTCTTT.

This chain joins TRBV6-6 and TRBJ1-2, with 9 bases aligning to TRBD1. The CDR3 loop spans 16 amino acids. The trim removed 5 bases at V and 2 bases at J, leaving 9 bases unmatched. Germline loops: CDR1 MNHNY, CDR2 SVGAGI (reference sequence). CDR3 amino acids: CASSQPGDRANYGYTF. The CDR3 bases are TGTGCCAGCAGTCAACCGGGGGACAGGGCGAACTATGGCTACACCTTC.

This chain uses TRBV7-8 with TRBJ2-1; a possible D gene is TRBD1 (5 bases). V dropped 2 bases and J dropped 0 bases, with 14 bases sitting between them. Germline-derived CDR1 and CDR2 are SGHVS and FQNEAQ. The CDR3 extends over 17 amino acids. CDR3 amino acids: CASSLSRVGISYNEQFF. CDR3 DNA sequence: TGTGCCAGCAGCTTATCCAGGGTCGGCATCTCCTACAATGAGCAGTTCTTC.

The chain couples TRBV7-2 to TRBJ1-2, with TRBD1 identical over 8 bases. This CDR3 contains 17 residues. Per the germline V gene, CDR1 is SGHTA and CDR2 is FQGNSA. With 5 bases clipped from V and 2 bases from J, the junction kept 13 bases outside the gene matches. CDR3 sequence (DNA): TGTGCCAGCAGCCGGGGGTACAGGGGGAAGGGGAACTATGGCTACACCTTC. It yields the protein CASSRGYRGKGNYGYTF.